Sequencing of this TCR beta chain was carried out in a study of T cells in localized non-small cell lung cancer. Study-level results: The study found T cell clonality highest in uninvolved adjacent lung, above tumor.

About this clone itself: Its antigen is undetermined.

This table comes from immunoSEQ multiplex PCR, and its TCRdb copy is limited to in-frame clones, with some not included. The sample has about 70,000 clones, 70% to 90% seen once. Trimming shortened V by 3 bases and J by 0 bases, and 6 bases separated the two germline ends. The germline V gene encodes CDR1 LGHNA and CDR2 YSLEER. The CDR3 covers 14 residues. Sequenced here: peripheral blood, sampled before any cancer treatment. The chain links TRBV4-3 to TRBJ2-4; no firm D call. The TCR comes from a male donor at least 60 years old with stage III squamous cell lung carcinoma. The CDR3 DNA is TGCGCCAGCAGCCAGACGATAGCCAAAAACATTCAGTACTTC. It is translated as CASSQTIAKNIQYF.